These T cell receptor beta chains were read from a single sample in a study of cytomegalovirus exposure and HLA in healthy donors. The assay was immunoSEQ multiplex PCR, and TCRdb's table has in-frame clones only and misses some. The sample has fewer than 130,000 clones; about three quarters are singletons. Sequences were obtained from PBMCs. The receptors were sampled from a woman in her twenties or thirties in good health and CMV-seronegative. CDR3s include the opening cysteine and the closing phenylalanine or tryptophan. The D gene is left open where the match is weak. The size entry is marked missing in some rows and otherwise reads once, few, many or a size class.

D: NA; V: TRBV2; J: TRBJ1-2; size: NA; DNA: TGTGCCAGCAGTGAAGCCAGGACAGCTTCTGGCTACACCTTC; CDR3: CASSEARTASGYTF
D: TRBD1; V: TRBV19; J: TRBJ1-2; size: NA; DNA: TGTGCCAGTCACCAGAACAAACAGGGGAACTATGGCTACACCTTC; CDR3: CASHQNKQGNYGYTF
D: TRBD1; V: TRBV6-4; J: TRBJ1-1; size: NA; DNA: TGTGCCAGCAGGAACCTTGGGGACAGGGGTACCCTTCCCAAAGAATCTGAAGCTTTCTTT; CDR3: CASRNLGDRGTLPKESEAFF
D: NA; V: TRBV11-2; J: TRBJ2-3; size: NA; DNA: TGTGCCAGCAGCTTAGACTTGGGGCACACCACAGATACGCAGTATTTT; CDR3: CASSLDLGHTTDTQYF
D: TRBD1; V: TRBV10-3; J: TRBJ2-7; size: NA; DNA: TGTGCCATCAGTGTCGGGACAGGGGCCTCCTACGAGCAGTACTTC; CDR3: CAISVGTGASYEQYF
D: TRBD2; V: TRBV19; J: TRBJ2-5; size: few; DNA: TGTGCCAGTAGTAGTTTGCCTAGCGGGGGGGCCGGGACACAAGAGACCCAGTACTTC; CDR3: CASSSLPSGGAGTQETQYF
D: NA; V: TRBV6-1; J: TRBJ1-5; size: few; DNA: TGTGCCGGCAAAACAGGGCTATATAGCAATCAGCCCCAGCATTTT; CDR3: CAGKTGLYSNQPQHF
D: TRBD1; V: TRBV2; J: TRBJ1-5; size: NA; DNA: TGTGCCAGGGGTGGGCAGGGGGCCCATCAGCCCCAGCATTTT; CDR3: CARGGQGAHQPQHF
D: NA; V: TRBV30; J: TRBJ1-1; size: once; DNA: TGTGCCTGGAGTGTACCATCGGGACACAACACTGAAGCTTTCTTT; CDR3: CAWSVPSGHNTEAFF
D: TRBD1; V: TRBV7-8; J: TRBJ2-7; size: NA; DNA: TGTGCCAGCAGCTGGACAGGGCCCTACGAGCAGTACTTC; CDR3: CASSWTGPYEQYF
D: NA; V: TRBV7-9; J: TRBJ2-3; size: NA; DNA: TGTGCCAGCAGCCGCCTTAGGGGCGGGGAAGCCACAGATACGCAGTATTTT; CDR3: CASSRLRGGEATDTQYF
D: TRBD1; V: TRBV30; J: TRBJ1-5; size: NA; DNA: TGTGCCTGGAGTGTCTTAGGGGGCGCGGAGCCCCAGCATTTT; CDR3: CAWSVLGGAEPQHF
D: TRBD2; V: TRBV6-5; J: TRBJ2-5; size: NA; DNA: TGTGCCAGCAGAAGGACTAGCAAAGAGACCCAGTACTTC; CDR3: CASRRTSKETQYF
D: NA; V: TRBV5-1; J: TRBJ1-6; size: NA; DNA: TGCGCCAGCAGCTTGGCTGGAGGGACTAATTCACCCCTCCACTTT; CDR3: CASSLAGGTNSPLHF
D: NA; V: TRBV28; J: TRBJ2-7; size: NA; DNA: TGTGCCAGCAGTTTACTAGGCGAGCAGTACTTC; CDR3: CASSLLGEQYF
D: NA; V: TRBV27; J: TRBJ2-7; size: NA; DNA: TGTGCCAGCAGCATGACAGCATCCTACGAGCAGTACTTC; CDR3: CASSMTASYEQYF
D: NA; V: TRBV28; J: TRBJ1-5; size: NA; DNA: TGTGCCAGCAGTGGCCAGGGACTTAGCAATCAGCCCCAGCATTTT; CDR3: CASSGQGLSNQPQHF
D: TRBD1; V: TRBV4-3; J: TRBJ2-7; size: NA; DNA: TGCGCCAGCAGCCCTTGGACAGGGAGCTCCTACGAGCAGTACTTC; CDR3: CASSPWTGSSYEQYF
D: NA; V: TRBV7-2; J: TRBJ2-5; size: few; DNA: TGTGCCAGCAGCCCGCTAGTCACCTCGGAGACCCAGTACTTC; CDR3: CASSPLVTSETQYF
D: TRBD2; V: TRBV5-6; J: TRBJ2-3; size: NA; DNA: TGTGCCAGCGGACTAGCGGGACCCGATACGCAGTATTTT; CDR3: CASGLAGPDTQYF
D: NA; V: TRBV5-1; J: TRBJ2-7; size: NA; DNA: TGCGCCAGCAGCTCCGCTAGCTACGAGCAGTACTTC; CDR3: CASSSASYEQYF
D: TRBD2; V: TRBV9; J: TRBJ2-1; size: NA; DNA: TGTGCCAGCAGCGGAGAAAGCGGGAGATTCTTCAATGAGCAGTTCTTC; CDR3: CASSGESGRFFNEQFF
D: TRBD1; V: TRBV4-1; J: TRBJ2-6; size: NA; DNA: TGCGCCAGCAGCCAAAGACAGGGGGCGAGCGATTCTGGGGCCAACGTCCTGACTTTC; CDR3: CASSQRQGASDSGANVLTF
D: TRBD1; V: TRBV2; J: TRBJ2-1; size: NA; DNA: TGTGCCAGCAGGGGGGACAGTTACTCGCGTTTTTACAATGAGCAGTTCTTC; CDR3: CASRGDSYSRFYNEQFF
D: TRBD2; V: TRBV2; J: TRBJ2-2; size: NA; DNA: TGTGCCAGCAGGGCTCCGGGACTAGCCTACACCGGGGAGCTGTTTTTT; CDR3: CASRAPGLAYTGELFF
D: NA; V: TRBV19; J: TRBJ1-1; size: NA; DNA: TGTGCCAGTAGTGCCGCAGGGAACACTGAAGCTTTCTTT; CDR3: CASSAAGNTEAFF
D: NA; V: TRBV25-1; J: TRBJ1-5; size: NA; DNA: TGTGCCAGCAGTGCCGGGGGTAGCAATCAGCCCCAGCATTTT; CDR3: CASSAGGSNQPQHF
D: TRBD1; V: TRBV4-3; J: TRBJ1-2; size: NA; DNA: TGCGCCAGCAGCCAAGAGGACAGGGGGACCTATGGCTACACCTTC; CDR3: CASSQEDRGTYGYTF
D: NA; V: TRBV28; J: TRBJ1-5; size: NA; DNA: TGTGCCAGCACCCTAAATCAGGTGGTCAATCAGCCCCAGCATTTT; CDR3: CASTLNQVVNQPQHF
D: NA; V: TRBV28; J: TRBJ1-6; size: NA; DNA: TGTGCCAGCAGCCTAATCTACAGGGACGGTTCACCCCTCCACTTT; CDR3: CASSLIYRDGSPLHF
D: NA; V: TRBV28; J: TRBJ1-2; size: few; DNA: TGTGCCGGTGGTAGGGGGAGCTATGGCTACACCTTC; CDR3: CAGGRGSYGYTF
D: NA; V: TRBV2; J: TRBJ2-5; size: NA; DNA: TGTGCCAGCAACCGGGAAGAGACCCAGTACTTC; CDR3: CASNREETQYF
D: TRBD2; V: TRBV11-2; J: TRBJ2-7; size: NA; DNA: TGTGCCAGCAGCTTAGAAAGCGGGGCCTCCTACGAGCAGTACTTC; CDR3: CASSLESGASYEQYF
D: TRBD2; V: TRBV18; J: TRBJ2-7; size: NA; DNA: TGTGCCAGCTCACAAGACGGGAGGGCGGGGGAGCAGTACTTC; CDR3: CASSQDGRAGEQYF
D: NA; V: TRBV30; J: TRBJ1-5; size: once; DNA: TGTGCCTGCCAGACCCAGGGACAGCCCCAGCATTTT; CDR3: CACQTQGQPQHF
D: TRBD2; V: TRBV5-1; J: TRBJ2-2; size: NA; DNA: TGCGCCAGCAGACTTTACCCGGTGGGGGGGACCGGGGAGCTGTTTTTT; CDR3: CASRLYPVGGTGELFF
D: TRBD1; V: TRBV28; J: TRBJ1-1; size: NA; DNA: TGTGCCAGCCAAACAGGGGGCACTGAAGCTTTCTTT; CDR3: CASQTGGTEAFF
D: NA; V: TRBV10-3; J: TRBJ1-1; size: few; DNA: TGTGCCATCAGACAGGGATTGGACACTGAAGCTTTCTTT; CDR3: CAIRQGLDTEAFF
D: TRBD1; V: TRBV7-9; J: TRBJ1-5; size: NA; DNA: TGTGCCAGCAGCTTAGCGGGAGACAGGGGCAATCAGCCCCAGCATTTT; CDR3: CASSLAGDRGNQPQHF
D: TRBD2; V: TRBV9; J: TRBJ2-3; size: NA; DNA: TGTGCCAGCAGCGTCGGGGGGTGGGGAACAGATACGCAGTATTTT; CDR3: CASSVGGWGTDTQYF
D: TRBD2; V: TRBV4-2; J: TRBJ2-7; size: NA; DNA: TGTGCCAGCAGCCAGATTGGGACTAGCGAGACCTACGAGCAGTACTTC; CDR3: CASSQIGTSETYEQYF
D: TRBD1; V: TRBV25-1; J: TRBJ2-4; size: NA; DNA: TGTGCCAGCAGTGGAGACAGGGGGCAAAACATTCAGTACTTC; CDR3: CASSGDRGQNIQYF
D: NA; V: TRBV2; J: TRBJ2-7; size: NA; DNA: TGTGCCAGCAGGGGGACTGTAACCTACGAGCAGTACTTC; CDR3: CASRGTVTYEQYF
D: TRBD1; V: TRBV4-2; J: TRBJ1-3; size: once; DNA: TGTGCCAGCAGCCAAGATAAGGGGGCCGCTGGAAACACCATATATTTT; CDR3: CASSQDKGAAGNTIYF
D: TRBD1; V: TRBV7-2; J: TRBJ2-2; size: NA; DNA: TGTGCCAGCAGCTTAGTCGGGACAGGGCGGGGCGGGGAGCTGTTTTTT; CDR3: CASSLVGTGRGGELFF
D: NA; V: TRBV5-1; J: TRBJ1-5; size: NA; DNA: TGCGCCAGCAGCCCGGACAGTTGGGACAATCAGCCCCAGCATTTT; CDR3: CASSPDSWDNQPQHF
D: TRBD1; V: TRBV7-8; J: TRBJ1-1; size: NA; DNA: TGTGCCAGCAGCTACCGGACAGGGGGAGAGGGGGCTTTCTTT; CDR3: CASSYRTGGEGAFF
D: NA; V: TRBV6-5; J: TRBJ1-1; size: NA; DNA: TGTGCCAGCAGTTACTCGAGAGGGAACACTGAAGCTTTCTTT; CDR3: CASSYSRGNTEAFF
D: NA; V: TRBV30; J: TRBJ2-2; size: NA; DNA: TGTGCCTGGAGCGGAGCGGACACCGGGGAGCTGTTTTTT; CDR3: CAWSGADTGELFF
D: TRBD1; V: TRBV18; J: TRBJ1-6; size: NA; DNA: TGTGCCAGCTCATCAGACAGGGCCCATTCACCCCTCCACTTT; CDR3: CASSSDRAHSPLHF